This T cell receptor beta chain was captured in a study of PD-1 blockade in mismatch repair-deficient tumors. Study as a whole: Enrolled 2013-2016, patients had progressing, pretreated mismatch repair-deficient cancers of about twelve types. The study's findings and limits: Tumor-resident clones, often undetectable pretreatment in blood, expanded then contracted after pembrolizumab.

Every patient had mismatch repair deficiency by PCR or immunohistochemistry. Three pembrolizumab responders had their TCRs sequenced. Trimming cost V 2 bases and J 2 bases, with 6 bases left between them. Germline V gives CDR1 KGHSH, CDR2 LQKENI. The CDR3 totals 13 residues. For this clone: Its antigen is undetermined.

Profiled with immunoSEQ multiplex PCR; TCRdb holds only in-frame clones, not every one. The sample shows about 68,000 clones, around 73% of them seen only once. The rearrangement links TRBV18 to TRBJ1-2, with unresolved D. This clonotype was sampled from an adult with mismatch repair-deficient cancer. The source was peripheral blood, collected 2 weeks after starting pembrolizumab. CDR3 region: CASSPGFNYGYTF. In nucleotides, the CDR3 is TGTGCCAGCTCACCAGGGTTCAACTATGGCTACACCTTC.